This TCR beta chain was identified during a study of blood T cell repertoires in COVID-19. The assay was immunoSEQ multiplex PCR, and TCRdb's table has in-frame clones only and misses some. The data contain approximately 21,000 clones, 70% to 80% of them singletons. The J segment lost 1 base and the V segment lost 4 bases, leaving 10 bases of the junction unmatched. Germline loops: CDR1 SGHDT, CDR2 YYEEEE. This CDR3 is 16 amino acids long. This rearrangement joins TRBV5-6 to TRBJ1-2; 7 nucleotides agree with TRBD1. This TCR was sampled from a man older than 75 with acute or convalescent COVID-19. Material for sequencing was peripheral blood. CDR3 nucleotides: TGTGCCAGCAGCCGCGGACAGGCCTCGATTAACTATGGCTACACCTTC. Translation: CASSRGQASINYGYTF.